Presented here are 5 T cell receptor beta chains from one specimen sequenced in a study of CD8 T cells in ankylosing spondylitis. TCRdb re-derived calls from the 5' RACE reads in MiXCR, one entry per CDR3 protein. The table lists about 88,000 distinct CDR3 sequences, 27% of them singletons. Material: blood, either unsorted or a sorted T cell fraction (not recorded which). These receptors were taken from a male donor with ankylosing spondylitis or in good health (not recorded which).

The chain joins TRBV5-1 to TRBJ2-3; a weak D match, TRBD1 (6 bases). The CDR3 covers 12 residues. The germline CDR1 and CDR2 sequences are SGHRS and YFSETQ. The V gene lost 4 bases and the J gene lost 11 bases, with 14 bases spanning the gap. In DNA, the CDR3 is TGCGCCAGCAGCCCCGACAGGAGCCTGCAGTATTTT. Amino acid sequence: CASSPDRSLQYF.

This clonotype came up once. J is TRBJ2-5 and V is TRBV7-2, with TRBD1 identical over 8 bases. Trimming removed 5 bases from V and 5 bases from J; junction bases left unmatched: 4. This CDR3 spans 13 amino acids. Germline loops: CDR1 SGHTA, CDR2 FQGNSA. CDR3 in DNA: TGTGCCAGCAGCATGGACAGGGTTGAGACCCAGTACTTC. It specifies CASSMDRVETQYF.

The rearrangement links TRBV29-1 to TRBJ1-3; no firm D call. The germline CDR1 and CDR2 sequences are SQVTM and ANQGSEA. The CDR3 spans 12 residues. Trimming took 6 bases from V and 3 from J, leaving 9 bases between them. As DNA, the CDR3 is TGCAGCGTCAAAGCTTTTGGAAACACCATATATTTT. It translates to CSVKAFGNTIYF.

The V call is TRBV27, the J call TRBJ2-3; D remains ambiguous. Trimming took 6 bases from V and 7 from J, leaving 8 bases between them. Germline V gene data show CDR1 as MNHEY and CDR2 as SMNVEV (reference sequence). This CDR3 is built from 11 residues. This CDR3 reads CASRHKNTQYF. For the CDR3, the DNA is TGTGCCAGCAGACATAAAAATACGCAGTATTTT.

The sample holds a few counts of this clonotype. The chain couples TRBV20-1 to TRBJ2-2, with a possible D match to TRBD2 (7 bases). Germline CDR1 and CDR2: DFQATT and SNEGSKA (reference sequence). This CDR3 has 16 amino acids. V was pared by 0 bases and J by 2 bases, with 13 bases between. CDR3 coding DNA: TGCAGTGCTAGAGATGGGGGAGGGGGTAACACCGGGGAGCTGTTTTTT. Its protein product is CSARDGGGGNTGELFF.